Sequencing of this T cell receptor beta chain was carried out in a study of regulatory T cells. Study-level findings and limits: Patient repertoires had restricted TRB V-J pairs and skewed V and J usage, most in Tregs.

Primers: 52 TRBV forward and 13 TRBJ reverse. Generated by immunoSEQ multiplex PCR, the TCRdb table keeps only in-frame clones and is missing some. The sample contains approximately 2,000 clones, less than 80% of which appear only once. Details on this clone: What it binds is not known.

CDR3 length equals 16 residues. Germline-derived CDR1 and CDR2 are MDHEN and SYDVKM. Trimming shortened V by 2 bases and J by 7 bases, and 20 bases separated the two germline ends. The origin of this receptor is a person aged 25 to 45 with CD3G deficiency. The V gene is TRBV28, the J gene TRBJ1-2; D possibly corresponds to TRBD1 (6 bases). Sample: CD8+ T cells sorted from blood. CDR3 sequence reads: CASSLDGRRQEGGYTF. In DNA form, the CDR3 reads TGTGCCAGCAGTTTAGACGGTCGCAGACAGGAAGGTGGCTACACCTTC.